This T cell receptor beta chain was recovered during a study of shared clonotypes between healthy human individuals. Profiled with immunoSEQ multiplex PCR; TCRdb holds only in-frame clones, not every one. The sample holds 2 million to 2.5 million clones, approximately 93% seen once. The CDR3 contains 14 residues. Looked up from germline, CDR1 is SGHNT and CDR2 is YYREEE (reference sequence). V lost 2 bases and J lost 2, with 10 bases in between. The TCR sequence derives from a man aged 18 to 30 in good health. Some clones in this sample may be carry-over from other donors' samples. The rearrangement joins TRBV5-4 to TRBJ1-2; D unclear. Sequenced: naive CD4+ T cells from PBMCs. Documented subset: CD45RA+ positively selected. CDR3 DNA: TGTGCCAGCAGCTTAAGCTTGGGGAACTATGGCTACACCTTC. Amino acid sequence: CASSLSLGNYGYTF. Filled out from reference TRBV5-4 and TRBJ1-2, the complete variable domain reads ETGVTQSPTHLIKTRGQQVTLRCSSQSGHNTVSWYQQALGQGPQFIFQYYREEENGRGNFPPRFSGLQFPNYSSELNVNALELDDSALYLCASSLSLGNYGYTFGSGTRLTVV.